This entry lists 19 T cell receptor beta chains sequenced from one sample in a study of regulatory T cells in long-lasting Graves disease (dated by TCRdb to 2020 to 2023). Reading the label with the study, this specimen's time point is: persistent/refractory GD, antithyroid drugs over 5 years with positive TRAb. For both TCR sequencing and RNA sequencing, RNA was extracted from PBMCs in TRIzol. The library was built by means of multiplex PCR. Sequencing instrument: Illumina HiSeq 4000. TCR beta libraries were built with iRepertoire HTBI primers and Arm-PCR amplification of CDR3 regions. TCRdb reworked the public reads: Q25 trimming with fastp, MiXCR clone assembly, productive beta chains retained. Here each entry gathers all rows of one CDR3 protein and keeps the most common genes and DNA. This sample is represented by roughly 700,000 distinct CDR3 sequences; about 32% of them were singletons. The leading ten clones occupy roughly 40% of the sample.

The source material was peripheral blood mononuclear cells (PBMCs), sampled when the disease was refractory, from a patient treated with antithyroid drugs. The origin of the receptors is a female donor with Graves disease.

In nucleotides, the CDR3 is TGTGCCACCAGCCGTCTTGCGGGAGTAGGCTACGAGCAGTACTTC. The encoded protein is CATSRLAGVGYEQYF. The V and J genes are TRBV15 and TRBJ2-7; 7 nucleotides align to TRBD2. The CDR3 loop spans 15 amino acids. J was trimmed by 3 bases and V by 5 bases; bases with no gene match: 10. CDR1 LNHNV and CDR2 YYDKDF come from the germline V gene (reference sequence).

V gene TRBV12-3 or TRBV12-4 combines with J gene TRBJ2-1; D is uncertain. The V gene lost 0 bases and the J gene lost 12 bases, with 12 bases spanning the gap. The length of the CDR3 is 13 residues. CDR3 amino acids: CASSLADQNSQFF. CDR3 in DNA: TGTGCCAGCAGTTTAGCGGACCAGAACTCGCAGTTCTTC.

This clonotype was recorded at least ten times. The chain carries TRBV2 and TRBJ1-1; D remains unclear. Per the germline V gene, CDR1 is SNHLY and CDR2 is FYNNEI. The ends were cut back, 1 base at V and 5 bases at J, with 5 bases in the middle. The CDR3 covers 12 residues. CDR3 DNA sequence: TGTGCCAGCAGTGAAGAGGGTACTGAAGCTTTCTTT. Encoded protein: CASSEEGTEAFF.

The rearrangement uses TRBV12-3 or TRBV12-4 and TRBJ1-1, with TRBD1 identical over 11 bases. There are 14 residues in the CDR3. Losses at the gene ends were 8 bases for V and 1 base for J; bases not matched to a gene: 3. The CDR3 is CASGQGAGNTEAFF. CDR3 sequence (DNA): TGTGCCAGCGGACAGGGGGCTGGGAACACTGAAGCTTTCTTT.

This sequence joins TRBV5-1 and TRBJ1-1, with D unclear. Trimming cost V 7 bases and J 11 bases, with 27 bases left between them. The length of the CDR3 is 15 residues. The germline gives CDR1 SGHRS, CDR2 YFSETQ. The DNA for the CDR3 is TGCGCCAGCGCGGTCGGAACACAGCTTGAGCCGGGGGCTTTCTTT. It specifies CASAVGTQLEPGAFF.

V and J are TRBV14 and TRBJ2-6; TRBD1 agrees at 8 bases. CDR3 size: 17 residues. The germline gives CDR1 SGHDN, CDR2 FVKESK. The V segment lost 2 bases and the J segment 4 bases; nucleotides outside the gene matches: 7. This CDR3 is CASSQRTGLTGANVLTF. The CDR3 bases are TGTGCCAGCAGCCAAAGGACAGGGCTAACCGGGGCCAACGTCCTGACTTTC.

This chain uses TRBV27 with TRBJ2-3; 11 nucleotides agree with TRBD2. CDR1 is MNHEY and CDR2 is SMNVEV in the germline V gene (reference sequence). This CDR3 comprises 19 residues. The junction had 16 bases not matched to a gene; V was cut back by 5 bases and J by 3 bases. In DNA form, the CDR3 reads TGTGCCAGCAGTCGGAGGACTAGCGGGCCCCTAGGTGGAACAGATACGCAGTATTTT. Its translation is CASSRRTSGPLGGTDTQYF.

CDR3 protein: CASSSERNTEAFF. DNA for the CDR3: TGTGCCAGCAGCTCTGAAAGGAACACTGAAGCTTTCTTT. V gene TRBV7-9 combines with J gene TRBJ1-1, with D hard to call. CDR3 size: 13 residues. V was trimmed by 4 bases and J by 1 base, leaving 7 bases between them. Germline V gives CDR1 SEHNR, CDR2 FQNEAQ (reference sequence).

This clonotype was seen only a few times. The chain recombines TRBV5-1 with TRBJ2-1; 8 nucleotides agree with TRBD2. The CDR3 runs 14 residues. From germline, CDR1 is SGHRS and CDR2 YFSETQ. J gave up 2 bases and V 4 bases, and 2 bases lay outside the gene matches. CDR3 DNA sequence: TGCGCCAGCAGCCCGGGACTAGCCTACAATGAGCAGTTCTTC. This codes for CASSPGLAYNEQFF.

CDR3 sequence: CASSLYRGGNQPQHF. As DNA, the CDR3 is TGTGCCAGCAGCTTATACAGGGGTGGCAATCAGCCCCAGCATTTT. The chain carries TRBV7-2 and TRBJ1-5; 7 bases map to TRBD1. The CDR3 has 15 residues. With 2 bases clipped from V and 2 bases from J, the junction kept 3 bases outside the gene matches. The germline gives CDR1 SGHTA, CDR2 FQGNSA.

Turning to this clonotype: A much larger clone is a single base away; this may be a read error. The chain is built from TRBV12-3 or TRBV12-4 and TRBJ2-7; tentatively, D is TRBD1 or TRBD2 (5 bases each). The V end was cut by 3 bases, the J end by 4 bases, with 13 bases between. The CDR3 loop spans 14 amino acids. CDR3 residues: CASSFVGTGYEQYF. In nucleotides, the CDR3 is TGTGCCAGCAGTTTCGTCGGGACGGGTTACGAGCAGTACTTC.

This clonotype appeared many times. The gene calls are TRBV6-1 and TRBJ1-1; TRBD1 agrees at 9 bases. The CDR3 consists of 15 residues. V trimming: 5 bases; J trimming: 1 base; junction bases outside the gene matches: 5. In germline, CDR1 is MNHNS, CDR2 SASEGT. The CDR3: CASSRDRGANTEAFF. In nucleotides, the CDR3 is TGTGCCAGCAGTAGAGACAGGGGGGCGAACACTGAAGCTTTCTTT.

Ten or more counts support this clonotype. This rearrangement joins TRBV28 to TRBJ1-1; D possibly corresponds to TRBD1 (5 bases). Trimming removed 11 bases from V and 2 bases from J, with 15 bases in between. This CDR3 spans 13 amino acids. The germline gives CDR1 MDHEN, CDR2 SYDVKM. The CDR3 region has the DNA TGTGCCGCCCAAGGGGCCTCTAACACTGAAGCTTTCTTT. Protein: CAAQGASNTEAFF.

The chain is built from TRBV12-3 or TRBV12-4 and TRBJ2-1; D may match TRBD1 or TRBD2 (5 bases each). The germline V and J ends were trimmed by 6 bases and 2 bases, with 17 bases remaining between them. The length of the CDR3 is 16 residues. The CDR3 bases are TGTGCCAGCAGCCCCGGGGACCCAGAGCCCTACAATGAGCAGTTCTTC. The encoded protein is CASSPGDPEPYNEQFF.

The chain uses TRBV9 and TRBJ1-1, with 9 bases identical to TRBD1. This CDR3 region has 16 residues. Germline V CDR1 and CDR2: SGDLS, YYNGEE. Unmatched junction bases numbered 8, after V lost 4 bases and J lost 1 base. CDR3 in amino acids: CASSSGQGTRNTEAFF. In DNA, the CDR3 is TGTGCCAGCAGCTCCGGACAGGGGACCCGGAACACTGAAGCTTTCTTT. The full variable domain, its missing parts supplied by reference TRBV9 and TRBJ1-1, is DSGVTQTPKHLITATGQRVTLRCSPRSGDLSVYWYQQSLDQGLQFLIQYYNGEERAKGNILERFSAQQFPDLHSELNLSSLELGDSALYFCASSSGQGTRNTEAFFGQGTRLTVV.

This chain joins TRBV6-9 and TRBJ1-6; unclear D gene. The CDR3 spans 14 residues. With 3 bases removed from V and 9 bases from J, the gap between germline ends came to 12 bases. Germline CDR1 is MNHGY and CDR2 is SVAAGI. The CDR3 loop reads CASSYSDSGSPLHF. CDR3 coding DNA: TGTGCCAGCAGTTACTCTGATAGCGGTTCACCCCTCCACTTT.

This clonotype was seen a few times. The V call is TRBV20-1, the J call TRBJ2-7; 12 bases are shared with TRBD2. The V gene end was trimmed by 6 bases and the J gene end by 2 bases; junction bases not matched to a gene: 5. The CDR3 contains 14 residues. The germline V gene has CDR1 DFQATT and CDR2 SNEGSKA (reference sequence). The CDR3: CSAPLAGGAYEQYF. CDR3 bases: TGCAGTGCCCCACTAGCGGGAGGCGCCTACGAGCAGTACTTC.

The chain's CDR3 is CASTSGGEQYF. Written as DNA, the CDR3 is TGTGCCAGCACCTCGGGTGGCGAGCAGTACTTC. The chain couples TRBV12-3 or TRBV12-4 to TRBJ2-7, with unresolved D. V was shortened by 7 bases and J by 6 bases, with 10 bases between the two germline ends. The CDR3 is 11 residues long.

This clonotype was seen only a few times. The V and J genes are TRBV19 and TRBJ1-1, with D unclear. The CDR3 is made up of 14 amino acids. V lost 5 bases to trimming and J lost 0 bases, with 10 bases between them. Germline V gene data show CDR1 as LNHDA and CDR2 as SQIVND (reference sequence). The CDR3 spells CASSGVLVNTEAFF. The CDR3 DNA follows: TGTGCCAGTAGTGGTGTGTTGGTGAACACTGAAGCTTTCTTT.